The T cell receptor (beta chain) described here comes from a study of cytomegalovirus exposure and HLA in healthy donors. Study findings and constraints: Prediction of most subjects' HLA-A and HLA-B alleles by TCR beta sequences was reportedly accurate. TCR beta chain V- and J-gene trimming was linked, in a later analysis, to a missense variant in DCLRE1C. Productive rates of about 87% or about 30% were seen for most TCR beta V segments in an earlier analysis.

Primers for the PCR totalled 60 Vbeta and 13 Jbeta. Assay used: immunoSEQ multiplex PCR; TCRdb lists only in-frame clones, some missing. The top ten clones hold 1% of a sample with 160,000 or so clones, just over 75% of them seen once. On this clone: What it recognizes is unknown.

Germline V gives CDR1 SGHDT, CDR2 YYEEEE. Losses at the gene ends were 4 bases for V and 7 bases for J; bases not matched to a gene: 8. This CDR3 has 14 residues. Sequencing input: PBMCs. The sequence was collected from a woman aged 40 to 50 in good health and CMV-seronegative. V gene TRBV5-6 combines with J gene TRBJ1-2, with 9 bases matching TRBD1. CDR3 protein: CASSDRTGGGGYTF. As DNA, the CDR3 is TGTGCCAGCAGCGACCGAACAGGGGGCGGTGGCTACACCTTC.